This TCR beta chain is drawn from a study of T and B cells in COVID-19 patients. Study in general: The recovered patients had mostly mild to moderate COVID-19 with outpatient management.

Overall study findings and caveats: Sorted SARS-CoV-2-responsive or tetramer+ T cells and CD4+, regulatory and CD8+ subsets were not yet sequenced.

Each TRB amplification used about 220-500 ng of genomic DNA from blood. TRB rearrangements were amplified by multiplex PCR with BIOMED2 TRB-A/B primers. TCRdb recomputed calls from the multiplex PCR reads with MiXCR, one row per CDR3 protein. Of approximately 9,000 distinct CDR3 sequences in the sample, 31% were seen once. Concerning this clonotype: Its specificity is not known.

Germline V gene sequence: CDR1 SGHDT, CDR2 YYEEEE. This CDR3 has 14 residues. The junction had 6 bases not matched to a gene; V was cut back by 6 bases and J by 3 bases. The TCR originated in a human donor who had recovered from COVID-19. This sequence joins TRBV5-6 and TRBJ1-1; TRBD1 matches at 9 bases. The sequenced sample consisted of blood. CDR3 sequence: CASIRTGEYTEAFF. The CDR3 DNA reads TGTGCCAGCATTCGGACAGGGGAGTACACTGAAGCTTTCTTT.